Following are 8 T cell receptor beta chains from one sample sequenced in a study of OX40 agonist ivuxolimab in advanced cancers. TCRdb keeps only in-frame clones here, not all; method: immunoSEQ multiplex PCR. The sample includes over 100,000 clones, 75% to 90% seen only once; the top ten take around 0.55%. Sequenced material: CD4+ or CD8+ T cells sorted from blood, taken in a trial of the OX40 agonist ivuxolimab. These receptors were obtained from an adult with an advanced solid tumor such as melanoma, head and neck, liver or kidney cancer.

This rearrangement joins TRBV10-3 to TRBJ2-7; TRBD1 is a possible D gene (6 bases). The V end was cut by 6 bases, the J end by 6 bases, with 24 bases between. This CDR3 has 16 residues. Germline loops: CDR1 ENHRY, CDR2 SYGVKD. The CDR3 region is CAIRDSNRVGSSEQYF. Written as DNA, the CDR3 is TGTGCCATCAGGGATTCCAACAGGGTTGGGAGTAGCGAGCAGTACTTC.

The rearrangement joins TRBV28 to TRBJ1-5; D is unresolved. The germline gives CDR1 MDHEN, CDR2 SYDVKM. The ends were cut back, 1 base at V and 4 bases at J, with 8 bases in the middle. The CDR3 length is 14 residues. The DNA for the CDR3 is TGTGCCAGCAGTTTATCACAGATTAATCAGCCCCAGCATTTT. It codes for CASSLSQINQPQHF.

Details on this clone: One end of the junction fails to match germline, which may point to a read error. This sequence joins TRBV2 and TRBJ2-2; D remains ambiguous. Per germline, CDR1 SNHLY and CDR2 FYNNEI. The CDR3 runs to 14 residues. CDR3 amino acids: CASSDAGNIGELFF. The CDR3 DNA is TGTGCCAGCAGTGATGCAGGAAACATCGGGGAGCTGTTTTTT.

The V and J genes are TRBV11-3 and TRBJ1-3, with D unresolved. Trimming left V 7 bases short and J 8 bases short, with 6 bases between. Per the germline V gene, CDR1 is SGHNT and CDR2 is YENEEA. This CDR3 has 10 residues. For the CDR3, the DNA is TGTGCCAGCAACTGCTACACCATATATTTT. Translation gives CASNCYTIYF.

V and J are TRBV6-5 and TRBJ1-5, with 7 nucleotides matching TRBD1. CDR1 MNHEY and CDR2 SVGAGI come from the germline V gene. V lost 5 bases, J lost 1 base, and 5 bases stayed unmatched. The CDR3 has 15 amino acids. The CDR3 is CASSPGTVSNQPQHF. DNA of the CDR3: TGTGCCAGCAGTCCCGGGACAGTCAGCAATCAGCCCCAGCATTTT.

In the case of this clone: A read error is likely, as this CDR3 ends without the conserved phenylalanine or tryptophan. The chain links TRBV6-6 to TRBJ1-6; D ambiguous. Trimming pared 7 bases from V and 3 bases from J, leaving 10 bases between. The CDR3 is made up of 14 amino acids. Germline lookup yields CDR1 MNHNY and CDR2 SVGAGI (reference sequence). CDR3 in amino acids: CASTSGGYNSPLHL. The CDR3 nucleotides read TGTGCCAGCACCTCGGGAGGCTATAATTCACCCCTCCACCTT.

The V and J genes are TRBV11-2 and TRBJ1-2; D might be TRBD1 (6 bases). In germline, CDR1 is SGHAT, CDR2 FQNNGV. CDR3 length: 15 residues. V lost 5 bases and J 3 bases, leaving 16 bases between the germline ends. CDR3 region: CASSLVGDTYYGYTF. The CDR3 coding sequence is TGTGCCAGCAGCCTCGTGGGGGACACTTACTATGGCTACACCTTC. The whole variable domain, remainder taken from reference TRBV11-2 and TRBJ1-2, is EAGVAQSPRYKIIEKRQSVAFWCNPISGHATLYWYQQILGQGPKLLIQFQNNGVVDDSQLPKDRFSAERLKGVDSTLKIQPAKLEDSAVYLCASSLVGDTYYGYTFGSGTRLTVV.

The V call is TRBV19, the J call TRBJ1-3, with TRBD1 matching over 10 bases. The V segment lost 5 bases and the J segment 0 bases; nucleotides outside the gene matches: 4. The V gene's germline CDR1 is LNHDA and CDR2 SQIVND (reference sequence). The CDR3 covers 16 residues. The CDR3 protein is CASSRGQGGSGNTIYF. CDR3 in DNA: TGTGCCAGTAGTCGCGGACAGGGGGGCTCTGGAAACACCATATATTTT. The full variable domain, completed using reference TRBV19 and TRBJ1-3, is DGGITQSPKYLFRKEGQNVTLSCEQNLNHDAMYWYRQDPGQGLRLIYYSQIVNDFQKGDIAEGYSVSREKKESFPLTVTSAQKNPTAFYLCASSRGQGGSGNTIYFGEGSWLTVV.